This T cell receptor beta chain is from a study of cytomegalovirus exposure and HLA in healthy donors. General observations from the study: The majority of TCR sequences were rare, yet some public TCRs appeared in many donors.

This clone showed up just once. Antigen specificity is unknown. Germline values: CDR1 SNHLY, CDR2 FYNNEI. The CDR3 loop spans 14 amino acids. The V and J ends lost 4 bases and 1 base respectively, with 10 bases between them. PCR used 60 Vbeta primers and 13 Jbeta primers. The data were produced by immunoSEQ multiplex PCR, yet TCRdb's version contains in-frame clones alone and is incomplete. The table records about 130,000 clones, 65% to 90% of them present only once. This receptor was identified in a middle-aged man in good health and CMV-seronegative. Sequenced input: PBMCs. The chain couples TRBV2 to TRBJ1-2, with a tentative D call TRBD1 (6 bases). The CDR3 coding sequence is TGTGCCAGCAGTGGGACAGCCGATAACTATGGCTACACCTTC. This encodes CASSGTADNYGYTF. Combining the CDR3 with reference TRBV2 and TRBJ1-2 gives the whole variable domain EPEVTQTPSHQVTQMGQEVILRCVPISNHLYFYWYRQILGQKVEFLVSFYNNEISEKSEIFDDQFSVERPDGSNFTLKIRSTKLEDSAMYFCASSGTADNYGYTFGSGTRLTVV.